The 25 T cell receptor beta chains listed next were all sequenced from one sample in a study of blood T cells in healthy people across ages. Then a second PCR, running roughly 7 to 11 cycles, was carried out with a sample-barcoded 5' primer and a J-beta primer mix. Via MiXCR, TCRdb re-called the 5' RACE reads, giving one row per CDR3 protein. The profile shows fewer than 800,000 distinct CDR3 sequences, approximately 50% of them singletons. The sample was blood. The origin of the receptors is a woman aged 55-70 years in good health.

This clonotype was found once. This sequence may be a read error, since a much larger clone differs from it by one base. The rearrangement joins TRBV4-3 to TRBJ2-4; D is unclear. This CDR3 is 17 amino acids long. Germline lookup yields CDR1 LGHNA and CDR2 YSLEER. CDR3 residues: CANSQVVAGTAKNIQYF. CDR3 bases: TGCGCCAACAGCCAAGTCGTGGCAGGTACGGCCAAAAACATTCAGTACTTC.

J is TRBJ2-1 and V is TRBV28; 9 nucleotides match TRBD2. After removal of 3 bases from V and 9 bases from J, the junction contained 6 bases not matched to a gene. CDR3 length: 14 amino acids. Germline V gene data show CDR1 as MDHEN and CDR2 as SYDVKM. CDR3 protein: CASSFRLAEGEQFF. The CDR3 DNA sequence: TGTGCCAGCAGTTTCAGACTAGCGGAAGGTGAGCAGTTCTTC.

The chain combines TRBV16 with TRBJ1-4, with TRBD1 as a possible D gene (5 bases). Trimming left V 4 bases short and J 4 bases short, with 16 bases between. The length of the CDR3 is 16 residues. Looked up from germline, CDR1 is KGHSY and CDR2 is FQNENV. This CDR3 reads CASSPRWGRDNEKLFF. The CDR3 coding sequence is TGTGCCAGCAGCCCTCGCTGGGGCAGAGATAATGAAAAACTGTTTTTT.

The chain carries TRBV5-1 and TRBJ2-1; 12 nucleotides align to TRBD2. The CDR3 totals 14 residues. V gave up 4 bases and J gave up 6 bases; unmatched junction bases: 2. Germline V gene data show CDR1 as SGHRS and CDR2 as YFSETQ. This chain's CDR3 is CASSPSGGANEQFF. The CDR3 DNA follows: TGCGCCAGCAGCCCTAGCGGGGGGGCCAATGAGCAGTTCTTC.

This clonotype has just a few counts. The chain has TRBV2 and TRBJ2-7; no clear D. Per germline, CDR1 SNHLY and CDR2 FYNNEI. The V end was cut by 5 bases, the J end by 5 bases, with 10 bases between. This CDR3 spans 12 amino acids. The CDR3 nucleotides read TGTGCCAGCAGTACCGTAGGGAACGAGCAGTACTTC. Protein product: CASSTVGNEQYF.

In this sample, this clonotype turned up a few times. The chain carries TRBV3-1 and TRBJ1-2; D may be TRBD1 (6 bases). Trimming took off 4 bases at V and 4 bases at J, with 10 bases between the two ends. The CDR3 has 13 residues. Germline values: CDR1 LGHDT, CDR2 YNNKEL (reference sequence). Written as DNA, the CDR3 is TGTGCCAGCAGCCTCGGACAGTTCTATGGCTACACCTTC. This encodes CASSLGQFYGYTF. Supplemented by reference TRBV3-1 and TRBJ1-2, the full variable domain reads DTAVSQTPKYLVTQMGNDKSIKCEQNLGHDTMYWYKQDSKKFLKIMFSYNNKELIINETVPNRFSPKSPDKAHLNLHINSLELGDSAVYFCASSLGQFYGYTFGSGTRLTVV.

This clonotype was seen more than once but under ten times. The CDR3 DNA sequence: TGTGCCAGCTCACCCGGGACCGACGGGACAGATACGCAGTATTTT. Protein: CASSPGTDGTDTQYF. The J gene is TRBJ2-3, the V gene TRBV18, with D perhaps being TRBD1 or TRBD2 (5 bases each). CDR1 and CDR2 (germline): KGHSH, LQKENI. The CDR3 covers 15 residues. Between the trimmed V and J ends, which lost 3 bases and 3 bases, there was a span of 13 bases.

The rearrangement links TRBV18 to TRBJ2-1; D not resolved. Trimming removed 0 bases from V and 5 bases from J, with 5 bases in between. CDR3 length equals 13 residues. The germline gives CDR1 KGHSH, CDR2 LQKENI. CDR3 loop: CASSPPVHNEQFF. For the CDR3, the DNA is TGTGCCAGCTCACCACCGGTCCACAATGAGCAGTTCTTC.

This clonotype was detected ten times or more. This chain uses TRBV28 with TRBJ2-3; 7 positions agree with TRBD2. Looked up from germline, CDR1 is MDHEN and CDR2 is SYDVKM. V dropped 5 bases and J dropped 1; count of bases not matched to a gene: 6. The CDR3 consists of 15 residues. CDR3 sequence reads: CASSPAGVGTDTQYF. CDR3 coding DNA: TGTGCCAGCAGTCCCGCGGGAGTAGGCACAGATACGCAGTATTTT. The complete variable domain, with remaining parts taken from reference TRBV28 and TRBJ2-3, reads DVKVTQSSRYLVKRTGEKVFLECVQDMDHENMFWYRQDPGLGLRLIYFSYDVKMKEKGDIPEGYSVSREKKERFSLILESASTNQTSMYLCASSPAGVGTDTQYFGPGTRLTVL.

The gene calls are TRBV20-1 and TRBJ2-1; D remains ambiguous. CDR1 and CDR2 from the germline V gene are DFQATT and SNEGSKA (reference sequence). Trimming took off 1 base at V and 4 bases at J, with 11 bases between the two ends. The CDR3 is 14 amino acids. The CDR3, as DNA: TGCAGTGCTAGAGTCGAGGCGCGGTACAATGAGCAGTTCTTC. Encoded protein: CSARVEARYNEQFF.

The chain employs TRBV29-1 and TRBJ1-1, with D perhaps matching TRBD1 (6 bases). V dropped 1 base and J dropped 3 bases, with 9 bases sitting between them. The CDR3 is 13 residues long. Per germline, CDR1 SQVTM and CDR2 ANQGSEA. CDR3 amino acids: CSVEVGAYTEAFF. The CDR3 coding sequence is TGCAGCGTTGAAGTGGGGGCGTACACTGAAGCTTTCTTT.

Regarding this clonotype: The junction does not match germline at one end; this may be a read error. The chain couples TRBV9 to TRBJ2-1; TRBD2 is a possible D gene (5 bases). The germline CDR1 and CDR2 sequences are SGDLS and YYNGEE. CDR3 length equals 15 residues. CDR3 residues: CTSSVADDYDNEQFF. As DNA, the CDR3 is TGTACCAGCAGCGTAGCCGACGACTACGACAATGAGCAGTTCTTC.

The CDR3 is CSATLTGPPPNEQFF. CDR3 in DNA: TGCAGTGCAACGCTCACCGGGCCTCCGCCCAATGAGCAGTTCTTC. The V gene is TRBV20-1, the J gene TRBJ2-1, with D uncertain. CDR3 length: 15 residues. Germline CDR1 DFQATT, CDR2 SNEGSKA (reference sequence). V was clipped by 6 bases and J by 6 bases, with 21 bases between them.

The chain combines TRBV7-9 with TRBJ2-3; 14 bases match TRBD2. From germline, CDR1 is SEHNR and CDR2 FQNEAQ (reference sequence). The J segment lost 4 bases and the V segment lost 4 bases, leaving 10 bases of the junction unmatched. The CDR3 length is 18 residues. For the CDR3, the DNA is TGTGCCAGCAGCTCAATCCCCCGACTAGCGGGAGGGGCAGATACGCAGTATTTT. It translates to CASSSIPRLAGGADTQYF.

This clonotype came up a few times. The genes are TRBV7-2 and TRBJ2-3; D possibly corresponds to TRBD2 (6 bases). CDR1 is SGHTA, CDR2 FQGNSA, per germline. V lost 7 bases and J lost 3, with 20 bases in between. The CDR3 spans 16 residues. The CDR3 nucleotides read TGTGCCAGCACCTCGGGGCGTAGCGGACAAACAGATACGCAGTATTTT. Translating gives CASTSGRSGQTDTQYF.

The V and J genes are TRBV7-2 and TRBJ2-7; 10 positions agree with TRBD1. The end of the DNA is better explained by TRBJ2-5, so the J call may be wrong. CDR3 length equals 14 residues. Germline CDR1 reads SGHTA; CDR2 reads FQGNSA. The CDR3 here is CASNRQGARETQYF. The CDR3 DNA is TGTGCCAGCAACCGACAGGGGGCGAGGGAGACCCAGTACTTC.

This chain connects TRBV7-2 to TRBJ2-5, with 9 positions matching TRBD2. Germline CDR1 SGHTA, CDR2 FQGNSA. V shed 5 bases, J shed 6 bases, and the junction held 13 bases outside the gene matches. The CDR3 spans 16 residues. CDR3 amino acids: CASSPRSREGVKTQYF. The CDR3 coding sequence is TGTGCCAGCAGCCCCCGATCGCGGGAGGGGGTGAAGACCCAGTACTTC.

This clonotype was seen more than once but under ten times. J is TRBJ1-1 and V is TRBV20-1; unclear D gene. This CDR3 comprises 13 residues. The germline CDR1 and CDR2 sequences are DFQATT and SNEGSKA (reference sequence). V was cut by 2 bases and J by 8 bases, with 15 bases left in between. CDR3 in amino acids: CSARKLVDPEAFF. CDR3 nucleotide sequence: TGCAGTGCTAGAAAGCTGGTGGACCCAGAAGCTTTCTTT.

Written as DNA, the CDR3 is TGTGCCAGCAGCCTCAGGGCCCCTGAAGCTTTCTTT. Protein sequence: CASSLRAPEAFF. J is TRBJ1-1 and V is TRBV2; D may be TRBD1 (5 bases). The CDR3 totals 12 residues. Looked up from germline, CDR1 is SNHLY and CDR2 is FYNNEI. V lost 6 bases to trimming and J lost 6 bases, with 11 bases between them.

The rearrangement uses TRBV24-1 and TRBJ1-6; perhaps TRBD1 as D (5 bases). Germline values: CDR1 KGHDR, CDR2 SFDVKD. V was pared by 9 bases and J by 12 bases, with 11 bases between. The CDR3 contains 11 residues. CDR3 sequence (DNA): TGTGCCACCGGGGACCTAGAACCCCTCCACTTT. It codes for CATGDLEPLHF.

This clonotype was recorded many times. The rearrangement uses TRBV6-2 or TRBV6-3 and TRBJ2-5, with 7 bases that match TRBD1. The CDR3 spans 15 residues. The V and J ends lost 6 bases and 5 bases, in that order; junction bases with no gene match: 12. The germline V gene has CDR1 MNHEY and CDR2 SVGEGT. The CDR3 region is CASSRDRARVETQYF. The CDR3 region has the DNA TGTGCCAGCAGCCGAGACAGGGCCAGGGTGGAGACCCAGTACTTC.

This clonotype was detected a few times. This CDR3 is CSVLRHPQETQYF. CDR3 nucleotides: TGCAGCGTTCTCCGGCACCCCCAAGAGACCCAGTACTTC. The gene calls are TRBV29-1 and TRBJ2-5; the D is unclear. The germline gives CDR1 SQVTM, CDR2 ANQGSEA. V lost 5 bases, J lost 1 base, and 11 bases lay in between. CDR3 length: 13 amino acids.

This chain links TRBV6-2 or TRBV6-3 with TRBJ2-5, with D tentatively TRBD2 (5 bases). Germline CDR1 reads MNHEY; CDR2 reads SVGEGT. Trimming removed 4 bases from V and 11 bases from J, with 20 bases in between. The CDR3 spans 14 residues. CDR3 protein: CASSFRESANEQYF. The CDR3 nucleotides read TGTGCCAGCAGTTTCCGGGAATCTGCCAATGAGCAGTACTTC.

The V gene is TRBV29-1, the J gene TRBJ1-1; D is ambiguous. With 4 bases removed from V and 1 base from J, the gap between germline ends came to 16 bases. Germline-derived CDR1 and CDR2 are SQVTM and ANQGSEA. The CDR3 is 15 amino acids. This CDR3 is CSVGDAGWGNTEAFF. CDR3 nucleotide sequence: TGCAGCGTTGGGGATGCGGGTTGGGGGAACACTGAAGCTTTCTTT.

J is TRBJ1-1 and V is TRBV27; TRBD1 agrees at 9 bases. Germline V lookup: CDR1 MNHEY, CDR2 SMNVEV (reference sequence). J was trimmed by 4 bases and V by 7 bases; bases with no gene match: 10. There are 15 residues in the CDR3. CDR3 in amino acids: CASTDRGTRITEAFF. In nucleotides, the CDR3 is TGTGCCAGCACGGACAGGGGCACGAGGATCACTGAAGCTTTCTTT.